One sample yielded the 25 T cell receptor beta chains listed below, sequenced in a study of immune heterogeneity within non-small cell lung tumors. Multiplex PCR employing 32 V and 13 J primers generated amplicons of the TCR beta CDR3. One entry per CDR3 protein results from TCRdb running MiXCR on the multiplex PCR reads. The data show 10,000 to 13,000 distinct CDR3 sequences, 30% seen once. Bulk tumor genomic DNA served as template, at roughly 600 ng per sample. From each primary tumor, several far-apart biopsies were obtained during surgery. Patients underwent curative surgery for non-small cell lung cancer (untreated and newly diagnosed). Source material: lung tumor tissue. The receptors come from an older woman with non-small cell lung cancer.

This clonotype is labeled as medium-sized. The genes are TRBV20-1 and TRBJ1-5; possibly TRBD1 for D (5 bases). Trimming cost V 3 bases and J 5 bases, with 11 bases left between them. Germline V gene data show CDR1 as DFQATT and CDR2 as SNEGSKA (reference sequence). The CDR3 covers 13 residues. The CDR3 DNA reads as TGCAGTGCTAGGCGGGGCAGCCATCAGCCCCAGCATTTT. As protein: CSARRGSHQPQHF.

The table lists this clonotype with many counts. The chain uses TRBV7-3 and TRBJ2-1; 8 bases agree with TRBD2. From germline, CDR1 is SGHTA and CDR2 FQGTGA. There are 14 residues in the CDR3. With V trimmed by 2 bases and J by 13 bases, 10 bases remained unmatched. CDR3 region: CASSLGGLGAIQFF. The CDR3 bases are TGTGCCAGCAGCTTAGGGGGACTAGGGGCTATTCAGTTCTTC.

This clonotype was picked up many times. The genes are TRBV24-1 and TRBJ2-2; 16 bases align to TRBD2. The CDR3 is made up of 19 amino acids. J gave up 3 bases and V 3 bases, and 6 bases lay outside the gene matches. CDR1 and CDR2 (germline): KGHDR, SFDVKD. The CDR3 nucleotides read TGTGCCACCAGTGATACCGGGACTAGCGGGAGGGCGGACACCGGGGAGCTGTTTTTT. As protein: CATSDTGTSGRADTGELFF.

By its share, this clonotype is medium-sized (0.01 to 0.1%). V usage is TRBV20-1 and J usage is TRBJ2-7; D is undetermined. CDR1 is DFQATT and CDR2 is SNEGSKA in the germline V gene (reference sequence). CDR3 length: 14 amino acids. Trimming took 6 bases from V and 5 from J, leaving 20 bases between them. This chain's CDR3 is CSARPGVGQDEQYF. The CDR3 region has the DNA TGCAGTGCCCGTCCCGGTGTTGGGCAGGACGAGCAGTACTTC.

This clonotype has just a few counts. V usage is TRBV11-3 and J usage is TRBJ2-3; no reliable D call. CDR3 size: 14 residues. Germline values: CDR1 SGHNT, CDR2 YENEEA. Trimming removed 0 bases at V and 2 bases at J, with 6 bases between. The DNA for the CDR3 is TGTGCCAGCAGCTTAGACAGTTTCACAGATACGCAGTATTTT. Its protein product is CASSLDSFTDTQYF. The full variable domain, with the rest looked up from reference TRBV11-3 and TRBJ2-3, is EAGVVQSPRYKIIEKKQPVAFWCNPISGHNTLYWYLQNLGQGPELLIRYENEEAVDDSQLPKDRFSAERLKGVDSTLKIQPAELGDSAVYLCASSLDSFTDTQYFGPGTRLTVL.

Of note for this clonotype: A much bigger clone sits one base away, suggesting this may be a read error. This sequence joins TRBV20-1 and TRBJ1-6, with TRBD1 matching 7 bases. Germline trimming cut 8 bases from V and 9 bases from J; bases unmatched to any gene: 13. Germline CDR1 reads DFQATT; CDR2 reads SNEGSKA (reference sequence). This CDR3 contains 14 residues. Here the CDR3 reads CSSQSTGLSSPLHF. For the CDR3, the DNA is TGCAGTTCACAGTCGACAGGGTTGAGTTCACCCCTCCACTTT.

This clonotype occurred many times. The V gene is TRBV15, the J gene TRBJ1-5, with no clear D. Trimming removed 0 bases at V and 5 bases at J, with 11 bases between. This CDR3 has 15 residues. CDR1 and CDR2 from the germline V gene are LNHNV and YYDKDF (reference sequence). CDR3 protein: CATSRDTKGDQPQHF. The CDR3 nucleotides read TGTGCCACCAGCAGAGATACGAAGGGAGATCAGCCCCAGCATTTT.

V gene TRBV28 combines with J gene TRBJ1-1; D is undetermined. Germline V gene lookup returns CDR1 MDHEN and CDR2 SYDVKM. V gave up 2 bases and J gave up 5 bases, with 9 bases separating them. This CDR3 has 13 residues. The DNA for the CDR3 is TGTGCCAGCAGTTTAGGAGGAAAAACTGAAGCTTTCTTT. Translating gives CASSLGGKTEAFF.

This clonotype is classed as medium-sized. The J gene is TRBJ1-2, the V gene TRBV5-6; 11 bases are shared with TRBD1. This CDR3 comprises 15 residues. J was trimmed by 6 bases and V by 4 bases; bases with no gene match: 8. Looked up from germline, CDR1 is SGHDT and CDR2 is YYEEEE. The CDR3 nucleotides are TGTGCCAGCAGCCCTCCGGGACAGGGGGTGGATGGCTACACCTTC. Residues: CASSPPGQGVDGYTF.

This clonotype is medium-sized within its sample. The chain recombines TRBV20-1 with TRBJ2-7; 7 bases agree with TRBD2. The CDR3 totals 13 residues. The V gene end was trimmed by 6 bases and the J gene end by 5 bases; junction bases not matched to a gene: 10. The germline V gene has CDR1 DFQATT and CDR2 SNEGSKA (reference sequence). The CDR3 is CSAPGREYDEQYF. The CDR3 nucleotides read TGCAGTGCCCCCGGGCGGGAGTACGACGAGCAGTACTTC.

This clonotype has only a few counts. This chain connects TRBV4-2 to TRBJ2-1, with TRBD2 matching 7 bases. This CDR3 has 15 residues. The germline V gene has CDR1 LGHNA and CDR2 YNFKEQ. Trimming took 1 base from V and 6 from J; bases not matched to a gene: 6. CDR3 DNA sequence: TGTGCCAGCAGCCAAGGGCGGGAGTTAAGCAATGAGCAGTTCTTC. It translates to CASSQGRELSNEQFF.

This clonotype is medium-sized in the sample. The V and J genes are TRBV30 and TRBJ2-7; D uncertain. V was trimmed by 3 bases and J by 3 bases, leaving 9 bases between them. The germline gives CDR1 GTSNPN, CDR2 SVGIG (reference sequence). The CDR3 is 12 residues long. CDR3 amino acids: CAWSIGLYEQYF. The CDR3 DNA reads TGTGCCTGGAGCATCGGGCTCTACGAGCAGTACTTC.

The chain uses TRBV20-1 and TRBJ1-5; unclear D gene. Germline V lookup: CDR1 DFQATT, CDR2 SNEGSKA (reference sequence). V was shortened by 3 bases and J by 0 bases, with 18 bases between the two germline ends. The CDR3 extends over 17 amino acids. The CDR3 loop is CSARFGYSHYSNQPQHF. In nucleotides, the CDR3 is TGCAGTGCTAGGTTCGGCTACAGCCATTATAGCAATCAGCCCCAGCATTTT.

This clonotype was seen a handful of times. The V and J genes are TRBV10-2 and TRBJ2-1, with a possible D match to TRBD1 (6 bases). The CDR3 runs 14 residues. V was pared by 6 bases and J by 7 bases, with 16 bases between. Germline V gene lookup returns CDR1 WSHSY and CDR2 SAAADI. The CDR3 DNA reads as TGCGCCAGCAGGGACAGAGGGGTGGTAAATGAGCAGTTCTTC. Protein product: CASRDRGVVNEQFF.

This clonotype showed up many times. J is TRBJ2-2 and V is TRBV19, with D unclear. Trimming shortened V by 1 base and J by 2 bases, and 5 bases separated the two germline ends. CDR3 length: 14 residues. CDR1 and CDR2 (germline): LNHDA, SQIVND (reference sequence). This chain's CDR3 is CASSIATNTGELFF. As DNA, the CDR3 is TGTGCCAGTAGTATAGCCACAAACACCGGGGAGCTGTTTTTT.

This clonotype showed up many times. The gene calls are TRBV28 and TRBJ2-1; possible D gene TRBD1, 8 bases. The germline CDR1 and CDR2 sequences are MDHEN and SYDVKM. The CDR3 contains 14 residues. V lost 7 bases and J 10 bases, leaving 20 bases between the germline ends. CDR3 sequence: CASTTTGGAEEQFF. The DNA of the CDR3 is TGTGCCAGCACCACCACAGGGGGGGCAGAGGAGCAGTTCTTC.

V usage is TRBV20-1 and J usage is TRBJ2-1, with 15 bases that match TRBD2. Germline CDR1 and CDR2: DFQATT and SNEGSKA (reference sequence). J was trimmed by 6 bases and V by 6 bases; bases with no gene match: 9. The length of the CDR3 is 16 residues. The CDR3 spells CSAVPPGLAGGNEQFF. The CDR3 DNA follows: TGCAGTGCCGTCCCGCCGGGACTAGCGGGAGGCAATGAGCAGTTCTTC.

A remark on this clonotype: This may come from a read error, since a much larger clone is one base off. The J gene is TRBJ2-7, the V gene TRBV19, with D perhaps assigned TRBD1 or TRBD2 (5 bases each). This CDR3 comprises 15 residues. Germline lookup yields CDR1 LNHDA and CDR2 SQIVND (reference sequence). The CDR3 nucleotides read TGTGCCATTAGTCCCCAGGGAAGGACTCCCTACGAGCAGTACTTC. Translated, it gives CAISPQGRTPYEQYF.

This clonotype is labeled medium-sized. The CDR3 coding sequence is TGTGCCAGCAGCCTGGGGGTCCTCCCTGGTGCTGAGCAGTTCTTC. Protein product: CASSLGVLPGAEQFF. V gene TRBV7-3 combines with J gene TRBJ2-1; D possibly uses TRBD1 or TRBD2 (5 bases each). This CDR3 spans 15 amino acids. V gave up 5 bases and J gave up 9 bases, with 20 bases separating them. CDR1 and CDR2 from the germline V gene are SGHTA and FQGTGA.

This clonotype was observed at least ten times. The V gene is TRBV4-2, the J gene TRBJ2-2; D remains unclear. Per the germline V gene, CDR1 is LGHNA and CDR2 is YNFKEQ. The CDR3 is made up of 15 amino acids. The V end was cut by 0 bases, the J end by 6 bases, with 11 bases between. Here the CDR3 DNA reads TGTGCCAGCAGCCAAGAGCCCAAGGTCCCCGGGGAGCTGTTTTTT. This encodes CASSQEPKVPGELFF.

This clonotype counts as medium-sized. The chain carries TRBV19 and TRBJ2-2, with D unclear. The CDR3 is 14 residues long. V shed 2 bases and J shed 4 bases, with 8 bases lying between them. Germline-derived CDR1 and CDR2 are LNHDA and SQIVND (reference sequence). Here the CDR3 DNA reads TGTGCCAGTAGTATAAAGGCGATCACCGGGGAGCTGTTTTTT. Its protein product is CASSIKAITGELFF.

This clonotype has only one observation. One base away lies a much larger clone, so this may be a sequencing read error. V gene TRBV20-1 combines with J gene TRBJ2-1; 13 nucleotides agree with TRBD2. Germline lookup yields CDR1 DFQATT and CDR2 SNEGSKA (reference sequence). The CDR3 runs to 14 residues. The CDR3 sequence: CSTSGRAAYNEQFF. In DNA form, the CDR3 reads TGCAGTACTAGCGGGAGGGCCGCCTACAATGAGCAGTTCTTC.

This clonotype was seen repeatedly, ten times or more. The chain carries TRBV24-1 and TRBJ2-3; D remains unclear. The CDR3 sequence is 15 residues long. CDR1 and CDR2 from the germline V gene are KGHDR and SFDVKD. V was shortened by 3 bases and J by 2 bases, with 11 bases between the two germline ends. CDR3 sequence reads: CATSDRTAVTDTQYF. CDR3 nucleotide sequence: TGTGCCACCAGTGATAGAACAGCAGTCACAGATACGCAGTATTTT.

The chain joins TRBV5-1 to TRBJ2-3; 11 bases map to TRBD2. V shed 4 bases, J shed 4 bases, and the junction held 20 bases outside the gene matches. The CDR3 runs to 20 residues. Germline V gene data show CDR1 as SGHRS and CDR2 as YFSETQ. CDR3 sequence (DNA): TGCGCCAGCAGCGTACTACCCGGGACTAGCGGAAAAGAGGTGCCAGATACGCAGTATTTT. It specifies CASSVLPGTSGKEVPDTQYF. Variable domain in full (rest from reference TRBV5-1 and TRBJ2-3): KAGVTQTPRYLIKTRGQQVTLSCSPISGHRSVSWYQQTPGQGLQFLFEYFSETQRNKGNFPGRFSGRQFSNSRSEMNVSTLELGDSALYLCASSVLPGTSGKEVPDTQYFGPGTRLTVL.

This clonotype was recorded many times. This rearrangement joins TRBV6-1 to TRBJ2-5; 9 bases agree with TRBD1. Unmatched junction bases numbered 8, after V lost 4 bases and J lost 5 bases. The CDR3 length is 15 residues. Germline lookup yields CDR1 MNHNS and CDR2 SASEGT. The CDR3 is CASSALQGARETQYF. The CDR3 DNA reads as TGTGCCAGCAGTGCACTACAGGGGGCTCGGGAGACCCAGTACTTC.